This record concerns one T cell receptor beta chain sequence. The antigen is unknown. These data come from a study of cytomegalovirus exposure and HLA in healthy donors. Broader study findings: The authors confirmed in vitro that three CMV-associated chains were specific for CMV antigens.

Germline CDR1 reads SGHNT; CDR2 reads YYREEE (reference sequence). V lost 0 bases to trimming and J lost 0 bases, with 10 bases between them. The CDR3 has 15 amino acids. This PCR relied on a set of 60 Vbeta primers and 13 Jbeta primers. Data came from immunoSEQ multiplex PCR; TCRdb stores just in-frame clones and leaves some out. The sample has roughly 120,000 clones, roughly three quarters seen once. The genes are TRBV5-4 and TRBJ2-7, with no clear D. Material: PBMCs. This sequence was found in a young woman in good health and CMV-seropositive. Here the CDR3 reads CASSLGPSSSYEQYF. CDR3 bases: TGTGCCAGCAGCTTGGGTCCATCGAGCTCCTACGAGCAGTACTTC.